Ten or more counts support the clone carrying this T cell receptor (beta chain). As yet, its antigen is unknown. This sample stems from a study of T-cell reconstitution after alpha-beta-depleted transplantation in children. Germline V CDR1 and CDR2: SGDLS, YYNGEE. J gave up 4 bases and V 0 bases, and 5 bases lay outside the gene matches. The CDR3 sequence is 16 residues long. Researchers prepared the TCRbeta library using unique molecular identifiers, the study reports. TCRdb recomputed calls from the PCR reads with MiXCR, one row per CDR3 protein. The data contain some 300,000 distinct CDR3 sequences, around 10% of them singletons. Points from the study as a whole: A year post-transplant, T-cell counts and diversity derived mostly from newly produced T cells. About two months after transplant, alpha-beta T cells reportedly came from several hundred expanded graft clones.

This clonotype was obtained from a boy younger than two with acute myeloid leukemia, due to receive a stem cell transplant. This specimen consisted of PBMCs, obtained before TCRalphabeta/CD19-depleted stem cell transplant. The V call is TRBV9, the J call TRBJ2-5, with 11 bases matching TRBD2. The CDR3 region is CASSVAGSGGAETQYF. CDR3 bases: TGTGCCAGCAGCGTAGCAGGTAGCGGGGGGGCAGAGACCCAGTACTTC.